This T cell receptor beta chain was sequenced for a study of shared clonotypes between healthy human individuals. Regarding the study as a whole: A reduction in generation probabilities was seen for non-shared clonotypes relative to those shared by all four donors.

Negatively enriched CD4+ T cells were divided by CD45RA into naive and memory. The material for each subset, its genomic DNA, was split evenly across several immunoSEQ plates. Some 30,000 T cell genomes, or roughly 180 ng DNA, went into the sorted-subset replicate PCRs. Here immunoSEQ multiplex PCR was the method, and the copy in TCRdb shows in-frame clones only, minus some. The sample lists around 1 million clones; 70% to 85% were seen once. Germline CDR1 and CDR2: LGHNA and YSLEER. With 4 bases clipped from V and 14 bases from J, the junction kept 12 bases outside the gene matches. The CDR3 covers 13 residues. Comments on this clone: Its antigen is still unknown.

The sequence came from a young man in good health. Sample: memory CD4+ T cells sorted from blood. Subset in this sample: CD45RA-negative fraction. The J gene is TRBJ2-3, the V gene TRBV4-3; the match to TRBD2 covers 7 bases. The CDR3 region is CASSLLPRETRYF. The CDR3 bases are TGCGCCAGCAGCCTCTTACCGCGGGAGACGAGGTATTTT.